This T cell receptor (beta chain) was found in a study of early T cells in non-severe SARS-CoV-2 infection. Study-level background: The study sequenced bulk RNA from unsorted whole blood, with chains unpaired. Study-level results: Matching results from VDJdb favored anti-spike CD8 responses, leaving private and CD4 specificities undetected.

As to this clonotype: What it binds is unknown.

Attachment of unique molecular identifiers to individual cDNA molecules was performed. TCRdb re-analysed the 5' RACE reads in MiXCR, keeping a single row per CDR3 protein. The sample yields some 82,000 distinct CDR3 sequences, 9% to 14% seen once. Sequences were obtained from whole blood. The TCR sequence derives from an adult who was a healthcare worker with PCR-confirmed SARS-CoV-2 infection or an uninfected control (not recorded which).

DNA for the CDR3: TGTGCCAGCAGCCTAAGGGGGGCCAGACCCACCGGGGAGCTGTTTTTT. Translation: CASSLRGARPTGELFF. The V and J genes are TRBV11-3 and TRBJ2-2; D is perhaps TRBD1 or TRBD2 (6 bases each). V was trimmed by 5 bases and J by 4 bases, leaving 17 bases between them. CDR3 size: 16 residues. Germline V gene data show CDR1 as SGHNT and CDR2 as YENEEA.